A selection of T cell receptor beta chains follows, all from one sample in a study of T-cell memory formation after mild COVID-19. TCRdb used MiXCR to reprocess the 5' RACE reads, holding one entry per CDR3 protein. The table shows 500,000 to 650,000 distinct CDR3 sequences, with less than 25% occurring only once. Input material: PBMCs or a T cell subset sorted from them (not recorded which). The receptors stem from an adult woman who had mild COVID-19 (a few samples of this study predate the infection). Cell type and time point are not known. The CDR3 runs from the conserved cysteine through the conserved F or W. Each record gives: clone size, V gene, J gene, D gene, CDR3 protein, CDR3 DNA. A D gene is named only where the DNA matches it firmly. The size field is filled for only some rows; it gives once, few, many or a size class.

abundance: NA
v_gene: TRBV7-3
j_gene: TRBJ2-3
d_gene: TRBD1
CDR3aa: CASSPGTGEPDTQYF
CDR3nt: TGTGCCAGCAGTCCCGGGACAGGGGAGCCAGATACGCAGTATTTT

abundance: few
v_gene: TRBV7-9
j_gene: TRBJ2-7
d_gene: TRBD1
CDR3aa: CASSGDREIVYEQYF
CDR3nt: TGTGCCAGCAGCGGAGACAGGGAGATCGTCTACGAGCAGTACTTC

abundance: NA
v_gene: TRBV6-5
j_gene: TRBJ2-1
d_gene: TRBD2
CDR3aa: CASSYQRLAPINEQFF
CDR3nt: TGTGCCAGCAGTTACCAAAGACTAGCGCCAATCAATGAGCAGTTCTTC

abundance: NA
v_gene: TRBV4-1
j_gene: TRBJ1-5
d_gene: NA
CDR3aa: CASSPHPDLENQPQHF
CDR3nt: TGCGCCAGCAGCCCCCACCCGGACCTAGAAAATCAGCCCCAGCATTTT

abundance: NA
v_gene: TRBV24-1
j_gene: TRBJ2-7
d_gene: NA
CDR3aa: CATSDLGGANEQYF
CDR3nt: TGTGCCACCAGTGATTTGGGGGGCGCGAACGAGCAGTACTTC

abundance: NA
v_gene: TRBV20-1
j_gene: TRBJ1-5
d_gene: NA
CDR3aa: CSARAIPLGAGESTANQPQHF
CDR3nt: TGCAGTGCTAGGGCCATCCCGCTAGGGGCTGGAGAGTCGACTGCCAATCAGCCCCAGCATTTT

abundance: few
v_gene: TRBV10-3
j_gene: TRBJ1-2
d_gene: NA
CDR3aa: CAISESRPGTMNYGYTF
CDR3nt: TGTGCCATCAGTGAGTCAAGACCCGGGACAATGAACTATGGCTACACCTTC

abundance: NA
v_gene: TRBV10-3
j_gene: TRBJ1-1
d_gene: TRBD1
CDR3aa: CAISGTAGGFDTEAFF
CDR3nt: TGTGCCATCAGTGGTACGGCAGGGGGCTTTGACACTGAAGCTTTCTTT

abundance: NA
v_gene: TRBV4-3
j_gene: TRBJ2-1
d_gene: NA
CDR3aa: CASSQDQGRSYNEQFF
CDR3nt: TGCGCCAGCAGCCAAGATCAAGGACGCTCCTACAATGAGCAGTTCTTC

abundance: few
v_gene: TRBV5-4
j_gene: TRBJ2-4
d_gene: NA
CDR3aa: CASSRDTVKNIQYF
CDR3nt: TGTGCCAGCAGCCGGGACACGGTCAAAAACATTCAGTACTTC

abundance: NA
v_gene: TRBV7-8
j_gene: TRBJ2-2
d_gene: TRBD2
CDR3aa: CASSLVASGGRGTGELFF
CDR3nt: TGTGCCAGCAGCTTAGTTGCTAGCGGGGGGAGAGGCACCGGGGAGCTGTTTTTT

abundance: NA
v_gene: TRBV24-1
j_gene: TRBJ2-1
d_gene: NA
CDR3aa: CATSDASRLNEQFF
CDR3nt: TGTGCCACCAGTGACGCCAGCAGGTTGAATGAGCAGTTCTTC

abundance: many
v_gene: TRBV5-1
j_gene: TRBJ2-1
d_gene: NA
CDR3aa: CASSLGRGRDEQFF
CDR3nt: TGCGCCAGCAGCTTGGGCCGGGGCCGGGATGAGCAGTTCTTC

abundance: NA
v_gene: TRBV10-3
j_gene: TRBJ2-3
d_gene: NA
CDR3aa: CAISESFQAPDTQYF
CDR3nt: TGTGCCATCAGTGAGTCGTTCCAGGCCCCAGATACGCAGTATTTT

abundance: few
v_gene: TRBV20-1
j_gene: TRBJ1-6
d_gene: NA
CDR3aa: CSARDAGYRVRSPLHF
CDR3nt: TGCAGTGCTAGAGATGCGGGGTACAGGGTTCGTTCACCCCTCCACTTT

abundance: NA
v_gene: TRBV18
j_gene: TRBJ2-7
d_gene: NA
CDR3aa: CASSPGQEYEQYF
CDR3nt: TGTGCCAGCTCACCTGGACAAGAATACGAGCAGTACTTC

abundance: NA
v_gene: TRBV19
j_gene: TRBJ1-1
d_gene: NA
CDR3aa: CASNLGLVNTEAFF
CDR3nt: TGTGCCAGTAACCTGGGACTGGTCAACACTGAAGCTTTCTTT

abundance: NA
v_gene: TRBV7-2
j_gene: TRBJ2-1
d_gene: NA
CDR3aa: CASSSGPPYNEQFF
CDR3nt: TGTGCCAGCAGTTCTGGGCCTCCCTACAATGAGCAGTTCTTC

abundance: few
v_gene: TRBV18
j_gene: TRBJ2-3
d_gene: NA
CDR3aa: CASSTTLGGTDTQYF
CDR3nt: TGTGCCAGCTCAACCACCCTGGGAGGCACAGATACGCAGTATTTT

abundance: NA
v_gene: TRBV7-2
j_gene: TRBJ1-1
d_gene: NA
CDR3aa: CASSPMRRGATEAFF
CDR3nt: TGTGCCAGCAGCCCGATGCGGCGTGGGGCCACTGAAGCTTTCTTT

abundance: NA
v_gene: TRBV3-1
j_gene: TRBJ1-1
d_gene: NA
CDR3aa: CASSPPKTAPEIEAFF
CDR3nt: TGTGCCAGCAGCCCTCCGAAGACAGCGCCTGAAATTGAAGCTTTCTTT

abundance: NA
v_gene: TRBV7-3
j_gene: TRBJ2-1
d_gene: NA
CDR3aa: CASSLKVEVEQFF
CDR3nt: TGTGCCAGCAGCTTAAAAGTGGAGGTTGAGCAGTTCTTC

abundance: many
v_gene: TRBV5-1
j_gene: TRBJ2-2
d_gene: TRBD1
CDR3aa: CASRPRQGADTGELFF
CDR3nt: TGCGCCAGCAGACCCCGACAGGGGGCCGACACCGGGGAGCTGTTTTTT

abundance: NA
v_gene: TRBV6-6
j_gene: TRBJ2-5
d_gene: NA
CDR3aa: CASSYTMSGLSETQYF
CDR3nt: TGTGCCAGCAGTTACACTATGTCTGGGTTGTCGGAGACCCAGTACTTC

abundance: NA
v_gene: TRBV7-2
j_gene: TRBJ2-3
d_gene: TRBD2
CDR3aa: CASSSVAGGPPDTQYF
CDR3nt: TGTGCCAGCAGCTCGGTAGCGGGAGGGCCCCCCGATACGCAGTATTTT

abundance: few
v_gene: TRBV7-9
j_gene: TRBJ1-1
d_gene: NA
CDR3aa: CASSLQVLNTEAFF
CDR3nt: TGTGCCAGCAGCTTACAGGTCCTGAACACTGAAGCTTTCTTT

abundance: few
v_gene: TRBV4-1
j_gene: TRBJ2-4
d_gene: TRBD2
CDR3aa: CASSQYLAGLAKNIQYF
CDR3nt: TGCGCCAGCAGCCAATATCTAGCGGGGCTAGCCAAAAACATTCAGTACTTC

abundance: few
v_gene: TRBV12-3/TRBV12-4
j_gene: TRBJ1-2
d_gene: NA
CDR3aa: CASSLRGGAWRTNYGYTF
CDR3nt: TGTGCCAGCAGTTTACGGGGGGGCGCGTGGAGAACTAACTATGGCTACACCTTC

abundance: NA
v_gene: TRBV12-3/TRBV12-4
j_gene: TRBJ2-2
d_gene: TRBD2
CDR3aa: CASRVTSGSPGELFF
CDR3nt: TGTGCCAGCAGGGTGACTAGCGGGAGTCCCGGGGAGCTGTTTTTT

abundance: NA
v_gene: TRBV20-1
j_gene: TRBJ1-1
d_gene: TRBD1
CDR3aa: CSVYAPGQGVGLNTEAFF
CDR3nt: TGCAGTGTCTATGCTCCGGGACAGGGGGTAGGCCTTAACACTGAAGCTTTCTTT

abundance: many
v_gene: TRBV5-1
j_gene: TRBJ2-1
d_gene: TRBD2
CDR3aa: CASSFGLAGKVNEQFF
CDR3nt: TGCGCCAGCAGCTTCGGTCTAGCGGGAAAAGTCAATGAGCAGTTCTTC

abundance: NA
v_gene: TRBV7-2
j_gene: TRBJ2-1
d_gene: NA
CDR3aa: CASSFGLSYEQFF
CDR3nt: TGTGCCAGCAGCTTTGGTCTGTCCTATGAGCAGTTCTTC

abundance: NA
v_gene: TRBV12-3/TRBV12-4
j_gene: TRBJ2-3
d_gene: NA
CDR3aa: CASSRRSSTDTQYF
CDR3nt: TGTGCCAGCAGTCGCAGATCTAGCACAGATACGCAGTATTTT

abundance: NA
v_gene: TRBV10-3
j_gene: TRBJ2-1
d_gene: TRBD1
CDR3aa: CAIRTPVRDRGGGGQFF
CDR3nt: TGTGCCATCAGAACCCCAGTCCGGGACAGGGGAGGAGGTGGGCAGTTCTTC

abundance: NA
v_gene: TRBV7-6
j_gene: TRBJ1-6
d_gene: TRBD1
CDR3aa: CASSLVSGGDNSPLHF
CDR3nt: TGTGCCAGCAGCTTAGTTTCAGGGGGGGACAATTCACCCCTCCACTTT

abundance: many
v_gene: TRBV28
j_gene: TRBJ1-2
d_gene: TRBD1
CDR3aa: CASSRLTGTGAQRTF
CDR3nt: TGTGCCAGCAGCCGACTTACCGGGACAGGGGCCCAAAGAACCTTC

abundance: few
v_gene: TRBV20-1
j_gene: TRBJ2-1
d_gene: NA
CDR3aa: CSAETHDSWEQFF
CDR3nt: TGCAGTGCGGAGACCCACGACAGTTGGGAGCAGTTCTTC

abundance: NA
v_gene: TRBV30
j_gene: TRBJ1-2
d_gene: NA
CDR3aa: CAWSVAGLLYGYTF
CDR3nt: TGTGCCTGGAGTGTAGCAGGTCTCCTTTATGGCTACACCTTC

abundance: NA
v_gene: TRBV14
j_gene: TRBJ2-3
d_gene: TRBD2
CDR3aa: CASSQDGDYRVSTQYF
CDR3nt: TGTGCCAGCAGCCAAGATGGGGACTATCGGGTATCTACGCAGTATTTT

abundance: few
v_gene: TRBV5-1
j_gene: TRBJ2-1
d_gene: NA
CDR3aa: CASSPDLYNEQFF
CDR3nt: TGCGCCAGCAGCCCCGACTTATACAATGAGCAGTTCTTC

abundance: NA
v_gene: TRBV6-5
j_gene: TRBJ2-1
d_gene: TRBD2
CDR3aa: CASSYSGLADNEQFF
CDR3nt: TGTGCCAGCAGTTACTCGGGACTAGCTGACAATGAGCAGTTCTTC

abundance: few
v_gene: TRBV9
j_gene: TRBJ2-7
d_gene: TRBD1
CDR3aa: CASSPSGMVWGQGLAEQYF
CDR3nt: TGTGCCAGCAGCCCCAGTGGGATGGTTTGGGGACAGGGGTTAGCCGAGCAGTACTTC

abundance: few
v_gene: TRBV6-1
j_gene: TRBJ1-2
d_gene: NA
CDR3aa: CASTLDSYGYTF
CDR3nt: TGTGCCAGCACCTTGGACAGCTATGGCTACACCTTC

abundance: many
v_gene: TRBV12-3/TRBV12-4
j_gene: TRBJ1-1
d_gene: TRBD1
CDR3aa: CASRRQGGTEAFF
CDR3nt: TGTGCCAGCAGAAGACAGGGCGGAACTGAAGCTTTCTTT